This T cell receptor beta chain is drawn from a study of cytomegalovirus exposure and HLA in healthy donors. Background on the study: The Caucasian-associated ancestry cluster contained around four fifths of the approximately 390 genotyped donors. The study, taken as a whole, reports: Some segments of the V type, notably TRBV6-2 and TRBV6-3, were excluded as indistinguishable. High specificity and sensitivity for cytomegalovirus status were reported for the classifier. Presence/absence analyses treated sequencing depth as roughly uniform across donors.

The V gene lost 5 bases and the J gene lost 3 bases, with 7 bases spanning the gap. This CDR3 is 13 amino acids long. Germline V CDR1 and CDR2: SEHNR, FQNEAQ (reference sequence). Primers included in the PCR were 60 Vbeta and 13 Jbeta primers. The repertoire was sequenced with immunoSEQ multiplex PCR; TCRdb's copy has only in-frame clones and lacks some. The sample lists roughly 200,000 clones; around 84% were seen once. This clone was detected only a few times. Its matching antigen is unknown. The sequence came from a woman aged 18-35 years in good health and CMV-seronegative. The chain couples TRBV7-9 to TRBJ1-4, with D possibly being TRBD1 (5 bases). Material: PBMCs. The CDR3: CASSKGANEKLFF. The CDR3 bases are TGTGCCAGCAGCAAAGGGGCTAATGAAAAACTGTTTTTT.